A single sample gave rise to the 29 T cell receptor beta chains below, sequenced in a study of T cells in Graves' hyperthyroidism and ophthalmopathy. Amplification targeted TCR beta CDR3 regions from RNA transcripts. First-round RT-PCR targeting the TCR CDR3 was performed with the HTBI primer set. TCRdb re-called the multiplex PCR reads with MiXCR, one entry per CDR3 protein. The sample yields nearly 750,000 distinct CDR3 sequences, about 35% seen once. The sequenced material came from blood. These receptors all stem from a woman aged 40 to 50 with Graves' hyperthyroidism.

There are many counts of this clonotype. The genes are TRBV20-1 and TRBJ1-4; 8 nucleotides line up with TRBD1. J lost 5 bases, V lost 6 bases, and 5 bases had no gene match. Per germline, CDR1 DFQATT and CDR2 SNEGSKA (reference sequence). The CDR3 extends over 13 amino acids. DNA for the CDR3: TGCAGTGCCCGCCGACAGGGGAATGAAAAACTGTTTTTT. This sequence encodes CSARRQGNEKLFF.

The CDR3 spells CAIQPNLGRASSGNTIYF. The CDR3 region has the DNA TGTGCCATCCAACCAAACCTAGGCAGGGCGTCCTCTGGAAACACCATATATTTT. The chain couples TRBV10-3 to TRBJ1-3, with a tentative D call TRBD1 (5 bases). V was cut by 8 bases and J by 0 bases, with 23 bases left in between. Germline CDR1 and CDR2: ENHRY and SYGVKD. The length of the CDR3 is 18 residues.

The V gene is TRBV7-9, the J gene TRBJ2-7; either TRBD1 or TRBD2 may supply D (6 bases each). Germline V gene sequence: CDR1 SEHNR, CDR2 FQNEAQ (reference sequence). The CDR3 is 15 amino acids. V was shortened by 0 bases and J by 2 bases, with 11 bases between the two germline ends. The CDR3 DNA follows: TGTGCCAGCAGCTTAGCGGGGGGCTGGGCCTACGAGCAGTACTTC. Translated, it gives CASSLAGGWAYEQYF. Based on the CDR3 plus reference TRBV7-9 and TRBJ2-7, the full variable domain is DTGVSQNPRHKITKRGQNVTFRCDPISEHNRLYWYRQTLGQGPEFLTYFQNEAQLEKSRLLSDRFSAERPKGSFSTLEIQRTEQGDSAMYLCASSLAGGWAYEQYFGPGTRLTVT.

This clonotype was detected a few times. The chain is built from TRBV5-1 and TRBJ1-1; TRBD1 agrees at 7 bases. With 2 bases clipped from V and 1 base from J, the junction kept 5 bases outside the gene matches. This CDR3 region has 15 residues. Germline V lookup: CDR1 SGHRS, CDR2 YFSETQ. CDR3 sequence reads: CASSFRGEQNTEAFF. The CDR3 bases are TGCGCCAGCAGCTTCAGGGGGGAACAGAACACTGAAGCTTTCTTT.

This clonotype came up many times. The chain joins TRBV7-9 to TRBJ1-2, with no clear D. Deletions cut 3 bases from V and 8 bases from J, with 19 bases between. Germline-derived CDR1 and CDR2 are SEHNR and FQNEAQ (reference sequence). The CDR3 is 15 residues long. The CDR3 DNA reads as TGTGCCAGCAGCTTTGCCCCCGCACAACTTCTAGGCTACACCTTC. Translation gives CASSFAPAQLLGYTF.

In its sample, this clonotype was seen a few times. The V and J genes are TRBV4-3 and TRBJ1-1; a possible D gene is TRBD1 (6 bases). Germline assignment: CDR1 LGHNA and CDR2 YSLEER. The CDR3 loop spans 14 amino acids. Trimming stripped 6 bases from V and 6 bases from J, with 17 bases between. CDR3 DNA sequence: TGCGCCAGCAGTCCCCGCCCCGACAGGCCTGAAGCTTTCTTT. As protein: CASSPRPDRPEAFF.

The chain employs TRBV24-1 and TRBJ2-5; 8 positions agree with TRBD1. The CDR3 length is 12 residues. The V segment lost 4 bases and the J segment 9 bases; nucleotides outside the gene matches: 3. CDR1 is KGHDR, CDR2 SFDVKD, per germline. The CDR3 nucleotides read TGTGCCACCAGTGAATCGACAGGGGCCCAGTACTTC. As protein: CATSESTGAQYF.

The J gene is TRBJ2-7, the V gene TRBV20-1; 8 bases are a match to TRBD1. This CDR3 has 14 amino acids. The V segment lost 4 bases and the J segment 3 bases; nucleotides outside the gene matches: 8. Germline CDR1 and CDR2: DFQATT and SNEGSKA (reference sequence). The CDR3 sequence: CSAIPGQVVYEQYF. In DNA, the CDR3 is TGCAGTGCTATTCCGGGACAGGTAGTCTACGAGCAGTACTTC.

The chain joins TRBV10-3 to TRBJ2-6; TRBD1 aligns across 8 bases. CDR3 length: 15 amino acids. CDR1 and CDR2 from the germline V gene are ENHRY and SYGVKD. J lost 8 bases, V lost 0 bases, and 3 bases had no gene match. CDR3 sequence reads: CAISESNRGTNVLTF. The CDR3 nucleotides are TGTGCCATCAGTGAGTCGAACAGGGGGACCAACGTCCTGACTTTC.

V is TRBV20-1 and J is TRBJ2-5; TRBD2 matches at 11 bases. V lost 3 bases, J lost 4 bases, and 13 bases stayed unmatched. The CDR3 runs to 17 residues. The germline V gene encodes CDR1 DFQATT and CDR2 SNEGSKA (reference sequence). CDR3 in DNA: TGCAGTGCTAGGGGGGGGGTAGCGGGAGGGCCTGTAGAGACCCAGTACTTC. This codes for CSARGGVAGGPVETQYF.

As regards this clonotype: One junction end disagrees with the germline gene, perhaps due to a read error. The gene calls are TRBV2 and TRBJ1-5, with TRBD1 identical over 8 bases. Germline assignment: CDR1 SNHLY and CDR2 FYNNEI. The length of the CDR3 is 11 residues. CDR3 bases: TGTGCCAGCAGCCCAGGGGAGGGACAGGTTTTT. Protein sequence: CASSPGEGQVF.

This clonotype appeared many times. One end of the junction varies from germline; a read error may be responsible. The chain carries TRBV10-1 and TRBJ1-1; TRBD1 aligns across 9 bases. The CDR3 is 15 amino acids. In germline, CDR1 is WNHNN, CDR2 SYGVQD (reference sequence). CDR3 sequence reads: CAISADRGLNTEAFF. CDR3 DNA sequence: TGCGCCATCAGTGCGGACAGGGGATTGAACACTGAAGCTTTCTTT.

The chain couples TRBV5-1 to TRBJ2-2; D gene uncertain. CDR1 and CDR2 (germline): SGHRS, YFSETQ. The CDR3 length is 11 residues. V shed 2 bases and J shed 7 bases, with 3 bases lying between them. CDR3 in DNA: TGCGCCAGCAGCTTTTACGGGGAGCTGTTTTTT. It yields the protein CASSFYGELFF.

This clonotype was picked up a small number of times. J is TRBJ2-7 and V is TRBV7-2; maybe TRBD1 (6 bases). The CDR3 totals 17 residues. CDR1 is SGHTA, CDR2 FQGNSA, per germline. V lost 5 bases, J lost 2 bases, and 22 bases lay in between. CDR3 coding DNA: TGTGCCAGCAGCGTCCCCATAAGAGGGGGTGTAACCTACGAGCAGTACTTC. Translating gives CASSVPIRGGVTYEQYF.

The chain joins TRBV19 to TRBJ1-1; D perhaps matches TRBD1 (5 bases). CDR1 and CDR2 from the germline V gene are LNHDA and SQIVND (reference sequence). There are 15 residues in the CDR3. V lost 0 bases and J lost 3, with 11 bases in between. DNA of the CDR3: TGTGCCAGTAGTATAGAGGGCCGAGGGGACACTGAAGCTTTCTTT. Residues: CASSIEGRGDTEAFF.

On this clonotype: This may be a read error, as it is one base from a much larger clone. The V call is TRBV13, the J call TRBJ1-2; TRBD1 matches at 7 bases. The CDR3 is 13 amino acids. Trimming took 7 bases from V and 10 from J; bases not matched to a gene: 12. Germline CDR1 and CDR2: PRHDT and FYEKMQ (reference sequence). Here the CDR3 DNA reads TGTGCCAGCAACAAAGGTGGGACAGACAACTACACCTTC. Amino acid sequence: CASNKGGTDNYTF.

This clonotype is medium-sized by share. CDR3 bases: TGTGCCAGCAGCCGAGACAGGGACAATTCACCCCTCCACTTT. This gives the protein CASSRDRDNSPLHF. The chain couples TRBV7-9 to TRBJ1-6, with 7 bases that match TRBD1. Germline assignment: CDR1 SEHNR and CDR2 FQNEAQ (reference sequence). Trimming removed 5 bases from V and 7 bases from J; junction bases left unmatched: 5. This CDR3 is built from 14 residues. Looking up the rest from reference TRBV7-9 and TRBJ1-6 gives the full variable domain: DTGVSQNPRHKITKRGQNVTFRCDPISEHNRLYWYRQTLGQGPEFLTYFQNEAQLEKSRLLSDRFSAERPKGSFSTLEIQRTEQGDSAMYLCASSRDRDNSPLHFGNGTRLTVT.

The gene calls are TRBV6-5 and TRBJ1-5; no clear D. Germline values: CDR1 MNHEY, CDR2 SVGAGI. The CDR3 contains 14 residues. V was pared by 4 bases and J by 2 bases, with 9 bases between. The CDR3 DNA reads as TGTGCCAGCAGTTTTCAGTCGGGCAATCAGCCCCAGCATTTT. It translates to CASSFQSGNQPQHF.

Only a few counts were recorded for this clonotype. V is TRBV6-5 and J is TRBJ1-2; the match to TRBD1 covers 9 bases. The CDR3 spans 14 residues. After removal of 6 bases from V and 5 bases from J, the junction contained 7 bases not matched to a gene. Germline lookup yields CDR1 MNHEY and CDR2 SVGAGI. Here the CDR3 reads CASRQGALTYGYTF. In DNA form, the CDR3 reads TGTGCCAGCAGACAGGGGGCCCTTACGTATGGCTACACCTTC.

The V gene is TRBV4-1, the J gene TRBJ2-2; 7 nucleotides align to TRBD1. CDR3 length: 22 amino acids. The germline CDR1 and CDR2 sequences are MGHRA and YSYEKL. After removal of 1 base from V and 6 bases from J, the junction contained 26 bases not matched to a gene. CDR3 DNA sequence: TGCGCCAGCAGCCAAGTAGGACGATTCGACTTATCGGGACAGCGGTCCCCCGGGGAGCTGTTTTTT. Amino acids: CASSQVGRFDLSGQRSPGELFF.

This clonotype was detected ten times or more. V and J are TRBV10-3 and TRBJ1-2; D is possibly TRBD1 (5 bases). CDR3 length: 15 residues. V was trimmed by 0 bases and J by 2 bases, leaving 10 bases between them. CDR1 and CDR2 (germline): ENHRY, SYGVKD. CDR3 bases: TGTGCCATCAGTGAGTCAAGGGGCGAGAACTATGGCTACACCTTC. Its translation is CAISESRGENYGYTF.

This clonotype was seen a handful of times. The gene calls are TRBV7-2 and TRBJ1-1; a weak D match, TRBD1 (5 bases). The germline gives CDR1 SGHTA, CDR2 FQGNSA. This CDR3 is 16 amino acids long. V was shortened by 1 base and J by 0 bases, with 12 bases between the two germline ends. The CDR3, as DNA: TGTGCCAGCAGCTTAGGGGTCGACAGTATGAACACTGAAGCTTTCTTT. The encoded protein is CASSLGVDSMNTEAFF.

This clonotype was seen a few times. The genes are TRBV5-6 and TRBJ1-3; D uncertain. The CDR3 contains 14 residues. The V end was cut by 7 bases, the J end by 0 bases, with 11 bases between. Germline-derived CDR1 and CDR2 are SGHDT and YYEEEE. The CDR3 DNA follows: TGTGCCAGCCGTGAGACGAGCTCTGGAAACACCATATATTTT. Encoded protein: CASRETSSGNTIYF.

With regard to this clonotype: This may come from a read error, since a much larger clone is one base off. V usage is TRBV19 and J usage is TRBJ1-5, with D unclear. The CDR3 runs 15 residues. The germline gives CDR1 LNHDA, CDR2 SQIVND (reference sequence). This CDR3 reads CTSSTKVYSNQPQHF. The CDR3 bases are TGTACCAGTAGTACAAAAGTTTATAGCAATCAGCCCCAGCATTTT. Based on the CDR3 plus reference TRBV19 and TRBJ1-5, the full variable domain is DGGITQSPKYLFRKEGQNVTLSCEQNLNHDAMYWYRQDPGQGLRLIYYSQIVNDFQKGDIAEGYSVSREKKESFPLTVTSAQKNPTAFYLCTSSTKVYSNQPQHFGDGTRLSIL.

This clonotype was seen only a few times. This chain uses TRBV20-1 with TRBJ1-2; no definite D call. The CDR3 covers 16 residues. Trimming cost V 3 bases and J 0 bases, with 17 bases left between them. Germline values: CDR1 DFQATT, CDR2 SNEGSKA (reference sequence). For the CDR3, the DNA is TGCAGTGCTAGGGCTGGGGTTGCGAGAGCTAACTATGGCTACACCTTC. Encoded protein: CSARAGVARANYGYTF.

The J gene is TRBJ2-5, the V gene TRBV9, with 7 bases fitting TRBD2. V was pared by 0 bases and J by 3 bases, with 11 bases of the junction left unmatched. Germline V lookup: CDR1 SGDLS, CDR2 YYNGEE. The CDR3 extends over 17 amino acids. The CDR3 region is CASSVGEGWALEETQYF. The CDR3 nucleotides are TGTGCCAGCAGCGTAGGGGAGGGGTGGGCATTGGAAGAGACCCAGTACTTC. Based on the CDR3 plus reference TRBV9 and TRBJ2-5, the full variable domain is DSGVTQTPKHLITATGQRVTLRCSPRSGDLSVYWYQQSLDQGLQFLIQYYNGEERAKGNILERFSAQQFPDLHSELNLSSLELGDSALYFCASSVGEGWALEETQYFGPGTRLLVL.

At least ten counts were recorded for this clonotype. The gene calls are TRBV5-4 and TRBJ1-1; a weak D match, TRBD1 (5 bases). The CDR3 is 13 amino acids. V gave up 0 bases and J gave up 4 bases, with 7 bases separating them. CDR1 and CDR2 (germline): SGHNT, YYREEE (reference sequence). Here the CDR3 reads CASSLAGITEAFF. In nucleotides, the CDR3 is TGTGCCAGCAGCTTGGCAGGGATCACTGAAGCTTTCTTT. Supplemented by reference TRBV5-4 and TRBJ1-1, the full variable domain reads ETGVTQSPTHLIKTRGQQVTLRCSSQSGHNTVSWYQQALGQGPQFIFQYYREEENGRGNFPPRFSGLQFPNYSSELNVNALELDDSALYLCASSLAGITEAFFGQGTRLTVV.

Of note for this clonotype: A much larger clone differs from this one at a single base, so this may be a read error. The rearrangement links TRBV2 to TRBJ2-2; D not resolved. Germline assignment: CDR1 SNHLY and CDR2 FYNNEI. This CDR3 comprises 13 residues. The CDR3 bases are TGTGCCGGCAGTGTTCAGGACGGCGGGGAGCTGTTTTTT. This encodes CAGSVQDGGELFF.

This clonotype came up a few times. This may come from a read error, since a much larger clone is one base off. V and J are TRBV6-4 and TRBJ1-4, with 10 positions matching TRBD1. This CDR3 comprises 14 residues. Germline V gives CDR1 MRHNA, CDR2 SNTAGT. After removal of 6 bases from V and 7 bases from J, the junction contained 5 bases not matched to a gene. Here the CDR3 reads CASRTGTGAEKLFF. The CDR3 bases are TGTGCCAGCAGAACCGGGACAGGGGCTGAAAAACTGTTTTTT.